Listed below are T cell receptor beta chains from one sample, sequenced in a study of T cell responses to AZD1222 COVID-19 vaccine. Profiled with immunoSEQ multiplex PCR; TCRdb holds only in-frame clones, not every one. This sample carries 250,000 to 300,000 clones, 94% of them seen once, and the ten largest clones take about 0.5%. Sequences were derived from peripheral blood, sampled 28 days after the second AZD1222 dose. Receptor source: an adult who received the AZD1222 COVID-19 vaccine. Each CDR3 is given with its conserved first and last residue. The order of the fields is V gene, clone size, D gene, J gene, CDR3 DNA, CDR3 protein. The D gene is left open where the match is weak. The size of a clone is reported for some rows only, either as once, few or many, or as a class for expanded clones.

v_call: TRBV5-5
clone_size: -
d_call: -
j_call: TRBJ2-7
cdr3_nt: TGTGCCAGCAGCTTTGGGCCGCCAGACGAGCAGTACTTC
cdr3_aa: CASSFGPPDEQYF

v_call: TRBV10-2
clone_size: -
d_call: -
j_call: TRBJ2-3
cdr3_nt: TGCGCCAGCAGTGAATTGTCTCTAAACATAGATACGCAGTATTTT
cdr3_aa: CASSELSLNIDTQYF

v_call: TRBV7-9
clone_size: -
d_call: -
j_call: TRBJ1-1
cdr3_nt: TGTGCCAGCAGCTCCAGGAGCCGGGGAAACACTGAAGCTTTCTTT
cdr3_aa: CASSSRSRGNTEAFF

v_call: TRBV5-6
clone_size: once
d_call: -
j_call: TRBJ2-7
cdr3_nt: TGTGCCAGCACCTTGGACCGGACCTACGAGCAGTACTTC
cdr3_aa: CASTLDRTYEQYF

v_call: TRBV5-1
clone_size: once
d_call: TRBD2
j_call: TRBJ2-7
cdr3_nt: TGCGCCAGCCCGAGGACTAGCCCATTGAAGGACTCCTACGAGCAGTACTTC
cdr3_aa: CASPRTSPLKDSYEQYF

v_call: TRBV10-3
clone_size: -
d_call: TRBD2
j_call: TRBJ2-1
cdr3_nt: TGTGCCATCAGTGAGGCGGGAGGGCCTGGTGAGCAGTTCTTC
cdr3_aa: CAISEAGGPGEQFF

v_call: TRBV6-5
clone_size: -
d_call: -
j_call: TRBJ1-1
cdr3_nt: TGTGCCAGCAGTTTCCAACGACAGAACACTGAAGCTTTCTTT
cdr3_aa: CASSFQRQNTEAFF

v_call: TRBV5-1
clone_size: -
d_call: TRBD1
j_call: TRBJ2-3
cdr3_nt: TGCGCCAGCAGCTCCGGGACAGAGTTTTTGAATACGCAGTATTTT
cdr3_aa: CASSSGTEFLNTQYF

v_call: TRBV29-1
clone_size: -
d_call: -
j_call: TRBJ2-2
cdr3_nt: TGCAGCGCGGGACCACCTGGCACCGGGGAGCTGTTTTTT
cdr3_aa: CSAGPPGTGELFF

v_call: TRBV10-3
clone_size: -
d_call: -
j_call: TRBJ1-2
cdr3_nt: TGTGCCATCGGTACAGGAGATGGCTACACCTTC
cdr3_aa: CAIGTGDGYTF

v_call: TRBV5-1
clone_size: -
d_call: -
j_call: TRBJ1-2
cdr3_nt: TGCGCCAGCAGCTTGGGCGGGAGGGACTATGGCTACACCTTC
cdr3_aa: CASSLGGRDYGYTF

v_call: TRBV19
clone_size: -
d_call: -
j_call: TRBJ2-6
cdr3_nt: TGTGCCAGTAGTCCCACCCAGACAGGCACCTCCTGGGGGGCCAACGTCCTGACTTTC
cdr3_aa: CASSPTQTGTSWGANVLTF

v_call: TRBV7-2
clone_size: -
d_call: -
j_call: TRBJ2-2
cdr3_nt: TGTGCCAGCAGCTCCCGAAAATCCAACACCGGGGAGCTGTTTTTT
cdr3_aa: CASSSRKSNTGELFF

v_call: TRBV3-1/TRBV3-2
clone_size: -
d_call: -
j_call: TRBJ1-2
cdr3_nt: TGTGCCAGCAGCCCCACAATCCCGGGGGGCGGCTACACCTTC
cdr3_aa: CASSPTIPGGGYTF

v_call: TRBV21-1
clone_size: -
d_call: -
j_call: TRBJ1-1
cdr3_nt: TGTGCCAGCAGCAAAGACGGACATCGAGAAGCTTTCTTT
cdr3_aa: CASSKDGHREAFF

v_call: TRBV7-6
clone_size: few
d_call: -
j_call: TRBJ2-7
cdr3_nt: TGTGCCAGCAGCTTGACGACTGGAACTTACGAGCAGTACTTC
cdr3_aa: CASSLTTGTYEQYF

v_call: TRBV28
clone_size: -
d_call: -
j_call: TRBJ1-4
cdr3_nt: TGTGCCAGCAGGTCTCCCGGGACAATTCAGGGGAAACTGTTTTTT
cdr3_aa: CASRSPGTIQGKLFF

v_call: TRBV28
clone_size: -
d_call: -
j_call: TRBJ1-5
cdr3_nt: TGTGCCAGCAGTCCTGGGGGGGTATATCAGCCCCAGCATTTT
cdr3_aa: CASSPGGVYQPQHF

v_call: TRBV7-9
clone_size: -
d_call: -
j_call: TRBJ1-1
cdr3_nt: TGTGCCAGCAGCTTAGCTTTCTTTTGGCGGACTGAAGCTTTCTTT
cdr3_aa: CASSLAFFWRTEAFF

v_call: TRBV10-3
clone_size: -
d_call: TRBD2
j_call: TRBJ2-7
cdr3_nt: TGTGCCATCAGTGCAACTAGCGGGGACGAGCAGTACTTC
cdr3_aa: CAISATSGDEQYF

v_call: TRBV5-1
clone_size: few
d_call: TRBD2
j_call: TRBJ2-1
cdr3_nt: TGCGCCAGCAGCTCGGGACTAGCGGGGGAACAGTTCTTC
cdr3_aa: CASSSGLAGEQFF

v_call: TRBV5-5
clone_size: once
d_call: -
j_call: TRBJ1-1
cdr3_nt: TGTGCCAGCAGCTTTTCAGGATCCACTGAAGCTTTCTTT
cdr3_aa: CASSFSGSTEAFF

v_call: TRBV6-2/TRBV6-3
clone_size: once
d_call: -
j_call: TRBJ2-5
cdr3_nt: TGTGCCAGCAGCATGGGGGGCGGCATCCAAGAGACCCAGTACTTC
cdr3_aa: CASSMGGGIQETQYF

v_call: TRBV6-5
clone_size: -
d_call: -
j_call: TRBJ2-1
cdr3_nt: TGTGCCAGCAGTTCCTTAGCTGCCTCCTACAATGAGCAGTTCTTC
cdr3_aa: CASSSLAASYNEQFF

v_call: TRBV11-2
clone_size: -
d_call: -
j_call: TRBJ2-7
cdr3_nt: TGTGCCAGCAGCTTAGAACAGATCTCTGGCTACGAGCAGTACTTC
cdr3_aa: CASSLEQISGYEQYF

v_call: TRBV10-3
clone_size: -
d_call: -
j_call: TRBJ2-7
cdr3_nt: TGTGCCATCAGTGACAGGAATTCGGACGAGCAGTACTTC
cdr3_aa: CAISDRNSDEQYF

v_call: TRBV2
clone_size: -
d_call: -
j_call: TRBJ1-3
cdr3_nt: TGTGCCAGCAGTGCGTTTCCAGCCGGCTCTGGAAACACCATATATTTT
cdr3_aa: CASSAFPAGSGNTIYF

v_call: TRBV27
clone_size: once
d_call: TRBD2
j_call: TRBJ2-7
cdr3_nt: TGTGCCAGCAGTTTACGGGGGGGCCACTACGAGCAGTACTTC
cdr3_aa: CASSLRGGHYEQYF

v_call: TRBV3-1/TRBV3-2
clone_size: -
d_call: -
j_call: TRBJ2-7
cdr3_nt: TGTGCCAGCAGCAGATCCAGGGGCCGAGTCTCCTACGAGCAGTACTTC
cdr3_aa: CASSRSRGRVSYEQYF

v_call: TRBV7-9
clone_size: -
d_call: TRBD2
j_call: TRBJ2-3
cdr3_nt: TGTGCCAGCAGCTTAGAGCGGACTAGGTGGATATCAGATACGCAGTATTTT
cdr3_aa: CASSLERTRWISDTQYF

v_call: TRBV19
clone_size: -
d_call: -
j_call: TRBJ1-1
cdr3_nt: TGTGCCAGTAGTACCCTGCCACCTAACACTGAAGCTTTCTTT
cdr3_aa: CASSTLPPNTEAFF

v_call: TRBV15
clone_size: -
d_call: -
j_call: TRBJ2-3
cdr3_nt: TGTGCCACCAGCAGAGTGAAGGGGGATACGCAGTATTTT
cdr3_aa: CATSRVKGDTQYF

v_call: TRBV3-1/TRBV3-2
clone_size: -
d_call: TRBD1
j_call: TRBJ1-2
cdr3_nt: TGTGCCAGCAGCGGGACAGGGATTAACTATGGCTACACCTTC
cdr3_aa: CASSGTGINYGYTF

v_call: TRBV7-3
clone_size: -
d_call: -
j_call: TRBJ2-2
cdr3_nt: TGTGCCAGCAGCCGTACAGGTGTAACGACCGGGGAGCTGTTTTTT
cdr3_aa: CASSRTGVTTGELFF

v_call: TRBV4-1
clone_size: -
d_call: TRBD1
j_call: TRBJ2-1
cdr3_nt: TGCGCCAGCAGCCCGACCGGGACAGCCTATAGGATCTTC
cdr3_aa: CASSPTGTAYRIF

v_call: TRBV3-1/TRBV3-2
clone_size: -
d_call: -
j_call: TRBJ2-1
cdr3_nt: TGTGCCAGCAGCCAAGTGGTCCCTCTTAACAATGAGCAGTTCTTC
cdr3_aa: CASSQVVPLNNEQFF

v_call: TRBV21-1
clone_size: -
d_call: -
j_call: TRBJ1-1
cdr3_nt: TGTACCACGGGAACCGCGAGGCAGGTGAACACTGAAGCTTTCTTT
cdr3_aa: CTTGTARQVNTEAFF

v_call: TRBV28
clone_size: -
d_call: -
j_call: TRBJ1-2
cdr3_nt: TGTGCCAGCAGTTTGTACGGGTCCTACGGGCTCGGGGGAAACTATGGCTACACCTTC
cdr3_aa: CASSLYGSYGLGGNYGYTF

v_call: TRBV6-5
clone_size: once
d_call: TRBD2
j_call: TRBJ2-2
cdr3_nt: TGTGCCAGCAGTTCGAAGGGGAGGGACACCGGGGAGCTGTTTTTT
cdr3_aa: CASSSKGRDTGELFF

v_call: TRBV7-2
clone_size: -
d_call: -
j_call: TRBJ1-5
cdr3_nt: TGTGCCAGCAGTCGTACACTTCCCGCCAATCAGCCCCAGCATTTT
cdr3_aa: CASSRTLPANQPQHF

v_call: TRBV5-1
clone_size: -
d_call: TRBD1
j_call: TRBJ2-4
cdr3_nt: TGCGCCAGCAGCTTGAGGTCGCCGGGACAGGGACTTAGATTGGCCAAAAACATTCAGTACTTC
cdr3_aa: CASSLRSPGQGLRLAKNIQYF

v_call: TRBV12-3/TRBV12-4
clone_size: few
d_call: -
j_call: TRBJ2-2
cdr3_nt: TGTGCCAGCAGTCAGACTAGCGGGGAGCTGTTTTTT
cdr3_aa: CASSQTSGELFF

v_call: TRBV7-9
clone_size: -
d_call: -
j_call: TRBJ1-1
cdr3_nt: TGTGCCAGCAGCCCCCCTTCCCGGGGGCACACTGAAGCTTTCTTT
cdr3_aa: CASSPPSRGHTEAFF

v_call: TRBV28
clone_size: -
d_call: -
j_call: TRBJ1-1
cdr3_nt: TGTGCCAGCAGTCGTTCCCTTGACAGCACTGAAGCTTTCTTT
cdr3_aa: CASSRSLDSTEAFF